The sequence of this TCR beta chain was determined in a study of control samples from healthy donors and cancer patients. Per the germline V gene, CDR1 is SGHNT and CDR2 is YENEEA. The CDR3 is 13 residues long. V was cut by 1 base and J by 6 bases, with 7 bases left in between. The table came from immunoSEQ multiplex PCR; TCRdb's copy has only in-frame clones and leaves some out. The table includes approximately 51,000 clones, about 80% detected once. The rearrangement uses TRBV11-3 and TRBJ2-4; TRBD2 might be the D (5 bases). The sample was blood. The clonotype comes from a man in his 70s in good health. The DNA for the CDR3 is TGTGCCAGCAGCTTAGGTCGGGGAAACATTCAGTACTTC. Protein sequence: CASSLGRGNIQYF. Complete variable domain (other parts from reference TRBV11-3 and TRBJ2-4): EAGVVQSPRYKIIEKKQPVAFWCNPISGHNTLYWYLQNLGQGPELLIRYENEEAVDDSQLPKDRFSAERLKGVDSTLKIQPAELGDSAVYLCASSLGRGNIQYFGAGTRLSVL.